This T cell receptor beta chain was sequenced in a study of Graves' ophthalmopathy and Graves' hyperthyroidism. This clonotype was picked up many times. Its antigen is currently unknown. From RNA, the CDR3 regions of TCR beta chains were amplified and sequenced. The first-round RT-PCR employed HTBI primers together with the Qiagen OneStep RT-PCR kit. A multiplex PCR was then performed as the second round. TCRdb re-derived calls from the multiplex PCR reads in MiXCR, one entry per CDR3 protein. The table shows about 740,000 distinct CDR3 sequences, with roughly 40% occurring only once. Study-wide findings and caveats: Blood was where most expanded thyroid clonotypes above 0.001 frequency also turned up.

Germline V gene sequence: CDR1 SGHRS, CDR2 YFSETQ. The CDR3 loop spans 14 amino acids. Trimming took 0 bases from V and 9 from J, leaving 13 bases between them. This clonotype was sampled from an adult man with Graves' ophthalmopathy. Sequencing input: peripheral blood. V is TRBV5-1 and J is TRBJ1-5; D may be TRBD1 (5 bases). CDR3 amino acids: CASSLDRGSGPQHF. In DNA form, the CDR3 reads TGCGCCAGCAGCTTGGATCGGGGCTCGGGGCCCCAGCATTTT.